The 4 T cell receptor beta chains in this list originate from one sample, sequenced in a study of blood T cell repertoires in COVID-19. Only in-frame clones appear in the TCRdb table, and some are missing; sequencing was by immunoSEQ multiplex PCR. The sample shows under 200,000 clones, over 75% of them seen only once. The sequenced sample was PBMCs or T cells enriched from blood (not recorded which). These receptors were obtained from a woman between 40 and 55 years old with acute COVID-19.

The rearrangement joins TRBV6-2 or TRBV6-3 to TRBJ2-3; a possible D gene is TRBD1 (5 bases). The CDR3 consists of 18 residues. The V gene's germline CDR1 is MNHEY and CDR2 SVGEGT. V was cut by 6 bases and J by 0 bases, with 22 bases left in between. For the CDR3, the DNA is TGTGCCAGCAGCCCTCCTTCCGGCCGGACACGAAGCACAGATACGCAGTATTTT. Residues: CASSPPSGRTRSTDTQYF.

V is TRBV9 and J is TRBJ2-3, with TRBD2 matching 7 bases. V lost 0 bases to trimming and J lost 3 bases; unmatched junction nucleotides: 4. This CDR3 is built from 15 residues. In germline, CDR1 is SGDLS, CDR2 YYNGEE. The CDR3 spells CASSVAGGLTDTQYF. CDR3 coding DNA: TGTGCCAGCAGCGTAGCGGGAGGTTTGACAGATACGCAGTATTTT.

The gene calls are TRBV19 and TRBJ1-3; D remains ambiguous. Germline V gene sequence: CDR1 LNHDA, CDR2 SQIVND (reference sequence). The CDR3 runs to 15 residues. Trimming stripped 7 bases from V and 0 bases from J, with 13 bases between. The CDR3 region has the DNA TGTGCCAGTATCCCTAACTGGAGCTCTGGAAACACCATATATTTT. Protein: CASIPNWSSGNTIYF.

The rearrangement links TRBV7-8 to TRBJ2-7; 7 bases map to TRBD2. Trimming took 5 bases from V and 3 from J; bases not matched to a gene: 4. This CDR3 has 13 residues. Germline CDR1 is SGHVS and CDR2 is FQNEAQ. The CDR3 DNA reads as TGTGCCAGCAGCCCCGGACTAGTCTACGAGCAGTACTTC. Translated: CASSPGLVYEQYF.